These 32 T cell receptor beta chains were sequenced from one sample in a study of Graves' ophthalmopathy and Graves' hyperthyroidism. Amplified TCR beta CDR3 regions were obtained using RNA transcripts as template. The library came from an HTBI-primed first-round RT-PCR and a second-round multiplex PCR. TCRdb reprocessed the multiplex PCR reads via MiXCR and lists one record per CDR3 protein. In the table there are approximately 700,000 distinct CDR3 sequences, 35% to 50% of which are singletons. The sequenced sample consisted of peripheral blood. The receptors originated from an adult man with Graves' ophthalmopathy.

Here the CDR3 reads CASSHGQGGNEKLFF. DNA for the CDR3: TGTGCCAGCAGCCATGGACAGGGCGGTAATGAAAAACTGTTTTTT. The J gene is TRBJ1-4, the V gene TRBV7-9; 8 bases are shared with TRBD1. CDR3 size: 15 residues. V trimming: 5 bases; J trimming: 4 bases; junction bases outside the gene matches: 6. Germline loops: CDR1 SEHNR, CDR2 FQNEAQ (reference sequence).

This clonotype was detected only a few times. The V gene is TRBV6-4, the J gene TRBJ1-6, with TRBD1 as a possible D gene (6 bases). The CDR3 sequence is 15 residues long. Germline assignment: CDR1 MRHNA and CDR2 SNTAGT. V gave up 0 bases and J gave up 10 bases, with 13 bases separating them. The CDR3 DNA is TGTGCCAGCAGTGACTCCGGGGGGGGGCAATCACCCCTCCACTTT. Protein: CASSDSGGGQSPLHF.

This clonotype was counted ten times or more. V and J are TRBV10-3 and TRBJ1-4; 7 bases line up with TRBD1. The CDR3 has 18 residues. Germline V lookup: CDR1 ENHRY, CDR2 SYGVKD. Trimming cost V 2 bases and J 4 bases; bases outside gene matches: 13. In nucleotides, the CDR3 is TGTGCCATCAGTGAGAGGAAGTCAGGGGGTGCTCGTAATGAAAAACTGTTTTTT. Amino acids: CAISERKSGGARNEKLFF.

This clonotype was observed at least ten times. The V call is TRBV14, the J call TRBJ1-1, with D unresolved. Trimming removed 2 bases from V and 1 base from J, with 11 bases in between. This CDR3 region has 15 residues. Germline values: CDR1 SGHDN, CDR2 FVKESK. This CDR3 reads CASSQYPTGNTEAFF. CDR3 sequence (DNA): TGTGCCAGCAGCCAATACCCGACGGGGAACACTGAAGCTTTCTTT.

This clonotype was detected many times. This sequence joins TRBV7-8 and TRBJ2-2; D call uncertain. Germline V CDR1 and CDR2: SGHVS, FQNEAQ. V was trimmed by 2 bases and J by 6 bases, leaving 7 bases between them. This CDR3 has 13 amino acids. CDR3 residues: CASSLYGSGELFF. CDR3 DNA: TGTGCCAGCAGCTTATATGGTTCCGGGGAGCTGTTTTTT.

This clonotype showed up many times. The V call is TRBV5-8, the J call TRBJ1-2; no clear D. Trimming removed 6 bases at V and 2 bases at J, with 8 bases between. The V gene's germline CDR1 is SGHTS and CDR2 YDEGEE. The CDR3 runs 12 residues. CDR3 DNA: TGTGCCAGCAACGGCCCGAACTATGGCTACACCTTC. Translated, it gives CASNGPNYGYTF.

The chain recombines TRBV6-2 or TRBV6-3 with TRBJ1-6, with a tentative D call TRBD1 (6 bases). Trimming took off 4 bases at V and 11 bases at J, with 12 bases between the two ends. Germline assignment: CDR1 MNHEY and CDR2 SVGEGT. The CDR3 has 13 residues. The CDR3 loop reads CASSSDRLAPLHF. CDR3 bases: TGTGCCAGCAGTTCCGACAGGCTAGCACCCCTCCACTTT.

This chain joins TRBV6-1 and TRBJ2-2, with D uncertain. Trimming stripped 7 bases from V and 0 bases from J, with 12 bases between. This CDR3 has 15 amino acids. From germline, CDR1 is MNHNS and CDR2 SASEGT. The CDR3 reads CASTKYGSNTGELFF. For the CDR3, the DNA is TGTGCCAGCACCAAGTACGGTTCGAACACCGGGGAGCTGTTTTTT.

The V and J genes are TRBV20-1 and TRBJ2-5; TRBD1 is a possible D gene (6 bases). Germline CDR1 reads DFQATT; CDR2 reads SNEGSKA (reference sequence). The V and J ends lost 1 base and 0 bases respectively, with 9 bases between them. There are 14 residues in the CDR3. CDR3 bases: TGCAGTGCTAGAGGGACAGTGAACCAAGAGACCCAGTACTTC. Protein sequence: CSARGTVNQETQYF.

On this clonotype: The junction departs from germline at one end; a sequencing error may be responsible. V and J are TRBV24-1 and TRBJ2-2; TRBD2 aligns across 11 bases. This CDR3 spans 17 amino acids. Germline V gene lookup returns CDR1 KGHDR and CDR2 SFDVKD. In DNA form, the CDR3 reads TGTGCCACCGGTGATGTAGCGGGAGGGGCGAACACCGGGGAGCTGTTTTTT. Residues: CATGDVAGGANTGELFF.

This clonotype came up a few times. The chain joins TRBV2 to TRBJ2-5; D remains ambiguous. The germline V and J ends were trimmed by 6 bases and 4 bases, with 9 bases remaining between them. This CDR3 region has 12 residues. Germline lookup yields CDR1 SNHLY and CDR2 FYNNEI. Here the CDR3 DNA reads TGTGCCAGCAGCCACCCTAGAGAGACCCAGTACTTC. Protein: CASSHPRETQYF.

V and J are TRBV10-3 and TRBJ2-5, with 8 bases fitting TRBD1. The CDR3 extends over 18 amino acids. Germline CDR1 reads ENHRY; CDR2 reads SYGVKD. J was trimmed by 0 bases and V by 4 bases; bases with no gene match: 13. The CDR3 region has the DNA TGTGCCATCAGTGGGCGAATGGACAGGGAACCTTACCAAGAGACCCAGTACTTC. It encodes CAISGRMDREPYQETQYF.

This clonotype was seen repeatedly, ten times or more. The V gene is TRBV12-3 or TRBV12-4, the J gene TRBJ1-4; maybe TRBD1 (5 bases). This CDR3 region has 14 residues. V dropped 3 bases and J dropped 6 bases, with 11 bases sitting between them. CDR3 coding DNA: TGTGCCAGCAGTTTGACGGGGGAGGATGAAAAACTGTTTTTT. Protein: CASSLTGEDEKLFF.

This clonotype was observed a handful of times. The rearrangement uses TRBV20-1 and TRBJ2-5, with D perhaps TRBD2 (7 bases). Trimming shortened V by 5 bases and J by 5 bases, and 15 bases separated the two germline ends. From germline, CDR1 is DFQATT and CDR2 SNEGSKA (reference sequence). The CDR3 totals 13 residues. Written as DNA, the CDR3 is TGCAGTGCTCTCCGGGGGGCCGGGGAGACCCAGTACTTC. This translates into CSALRGAGETQYF.

This clonotype was observed at least ten times. V gene TRBV7-9 combines with J gene TRBJ2-2, with D uncertain. CDR3 length: 12 residues. Trimming took 1 base from V and 6 from J, leaving 3 bases between them. Germline V gene data show CDR1 as SEHNR and CDR2 as FQNEAQ (reference sequence). CDR3 coding DNA: TGTGCCAGCAGCTTAGACCCCGGGGAGCTGTTTTTT. Protein sequence: CASSLDPGELFF.

The chain links TRBV11-2 to TRBJ2-7; 7 bases are shared with TRBD2. J lost 9 bases, V lost 5 bases, and 16 bases had no gene match. The V gene's germline CDR1 is SGHAT and CDR2 FQNNGV. CDR3 length: 15 amino acids. Here the CDR3 reads CASSLTGTITRGQYF. The CDR3 DNA sequence: TGTGCCAGCAGCCTCACCGGGACTATCACGAGGGGGCAGTACTTC.

This clonotype was found a few times. One junction end does not reproduce the germline sequence, and a read error may be involved. CDR3: CASSLGTGGSGYTF. CDR3 nucleotide sequence: TGTGCCAGCAGTCTCGGGACAGGGGGTAGTGGCTACACCTTC. The chain joins TRBV10-3 to TRBJ1-2; 11 positions match TRBD1. CDR3 size: 14 residues. The germline gives CDR1 ENHRY, CDR2 SYGVKD.

The table lists this clonotype with many counts. The chain links TRBV10-3 to TRBJ1-5; D is unresolved. Trimming removed 4 bases from V and 3 bases from J, with 7 bases in between. In germline, CDR1 is ENHRY, CDR2 SYGVKD. The CDR3 consists of 13 residues. CDR3 protein: CAISASANQPQHF. As DNA, the CDR3 is TGTGCCATCAGTGCGTCAGCCAATCAGCCCCAGCATTTT.

This clonotype was counted many times. The V and J genes are TRBV10-3 and TRBJ1-1; weak D call: TRBD1 (6 bases). Trimming cost V 4 bases and J 3 bases, with 18 bases left between them. CDR3 length: 16 residues. The germline gives CDR1 ENHRY, CDR2 SYGVKD. The CDR3 sequence: CAISVGGPGVDTEAFF. As DNA, the CDR3 is TGTGCCATCAGTGTGGGGGGCCCGGGCGTCGACACTGAAGCTTTCTTT.

Written as DNA, the CDR3 is TGTGCCAGCAGTCGCTACCCGCCGGGCAACACAGATACGCAGTATTTT. This translates into CASSRYPPGNTDTQYF. The chain has TRBV25-1 and TRBJ2-3; unclear D gene. This CDR3 has 16 residues. Trimming cost V 5 bases and J 2 bases, with 17 bases left between them. The germline gives CDR1 MGHDK, CDR2 SYGVNS.

This rearrangement joins TRBV20-1 to TRBJ1-2; 7 bases align to TRBD1. The germline V gene encodes CDR1 DFQATT and CDR2 SNEGSKA (reference sequence). The CDR3 loop spans 12 amino acids. V was pared by 6 bases and J by 6 bases, with 7 bases of the junction left unmatched. The CDR3 sequence: CSAEDRAHGYTF. The CDR3 DNA sequence: TGCAGTGCAGAAGACAGGGCGCATGGCTACACCTTC.

V usage is TRBV5-5 and J usage is TRBJ2-7; no clear D. V lost 5 bases to trimming and J lost 3 bases, with 27 bases between them. From germline, CDR1 is SGHKS and CDR2 YYEKEE (reference sequence). The CDR3 consists of 18 residues. CDR3 in DNA: TGTGCCAGCAGTGAAGGCGGCTTCTTCGGAGCAGCGAACTACGAGCAGTACTTC. It yields the protein CASSEGGFFGAANYEQYF. The full variable domain, rest sourced from reference TRBV5-5 and TRBJ2-7, is DAGVTQSPTHLIKTRGQQVTLRCSPISGHKSVSWYQQVLGQGPQFIFQYYEKEERGRGNFPDRFSARQFPNYSSELNVNALLLGDSALYLCASSEGGFFGAANYEQYFGPGTRLTVT.

The V call is TRBV2, the J call TRBJ1-1; D is ambiguous. CDR1 SNHLY and CDR2 FYNNEI come from the germline V gene. The CDR3 contains 13 residues. V was shortened by 6 bases and J by 2 bases, with 10 bases between the two germline ends. The CDR3 nucleotides read TGTGCCAGCAGATTGTTAGAAAACACTGAAGCTTTCTTT. This encodes CASRLLENTEAFF.

This chain uses TRBV29-1 with TRBJ2-1, with 9 positions matching TRBD2. This CDR3 spans 16 amino acids. Germline-derived CDR1 and CDR2 are SQVTM and ANQGSEA. With 1 base clipped from V and 4 bases from J, the junction kept 8 bases outside the gene matches. CDR3 DNA: TGCAGCGTTGAAGCGCCTCTAGCGGGGAGTTACAATGAGCAGTTCTTC. It specifies CSVEAPLAGSYNEQFF.

V gene TRBV9 combines with J gene TRBJ1-2; D remains unclear. In germline, CDR1 is SGDLS, CDR2 YYNGEE. This CDR3 contains 14 residues. Trimming left V 4 bases short and J 7 bases short, with 17 bases between. The CDR3 sequence: CASSTSTGVGGYTF. The CDR3 coding sequence is TGTGCCAGCAGCACGTCCACCGGAGTAGGTGGCTACACCTTC. Full variable domain (outside the CDR3, taken from reference TRBV9 and TRBJ1-2): DSGVTQTPKHLITATGQRVTLRCSPRSGDLSVYWYQQSLDQGLQFLIQYYNGEERAKGNILERFSAQQFPDLHSELNLSSLELGDSALYFCASSTSTGVGGYTFGSGTRLTVV.

V gene TRBV24-1 combines with J gene TRBJ1-5; 8 positions agree with TRBD1. CDR1 KGHDR and CDR2 SFDVKD come from the germline V gene. The trim removed 4 bases at V and 5 bases at J, leaving 6 bases unmatched. The CDR3 consists of 15 residues. Written as DNA, the CDR3 is TGTGCCACCAGTGACTCTCTGACAGGGGATCAGCCCCAGCATTTT. It specifies CATSDSLTGDQPQHF.

This clonotype was found many times. The chain recombines TRBV15 with TRBJ1-2; 9 bases match TRBD1. V was pared by 0 bases and J by 8 bases, with 10 bases of the junction left unmatched. Germline assignment: CDR1 LNHNV and CDR2 YYDKDF (reference sequence). The CDR3 contains 16 residues. This CDR3 reads CATSRERSGTGTGYTF. CDR3 nucleotides: TGTGCCACCAGCAGAGAGCGGTCCGGGACAGGGACGGGCTACACCTTC.

The chain recombines TRBV7-3 with TRBJ1-2, with D unresolved. The CDR3 has 14 amino acids. Germline V gene data show CDR1 as SGHTA and CDR2 as FQGTGA. Trimming left V 5 bases short and J 2 bases short, with 12 bases between. The CDR3 DNA is TGTGCCAGCAGCCAGGCGGCAGAGAACTATGGCTACACCTTC. Protein sequence: CASSQAAENYGYTF.

This clonotype was found many times. The chain links TRBV6-6 to TRBJ1-2; 7 bases map to TRBD1. The CDR3 is 15 amino acids. The germline V gene has CDR1 MNHNY and CDR2 SVGAGI (reference sequence). Trimming cost V 0 bases and J 0 bases; bases outside gene matches: 1. The CDR3 is CASSYSDRPNYGYTF. Here the CDR3 DNA reads TGTGCCAGCAGTTACTCGGACAGGCCTAACTATGGCTACACCTTC.

This clonotype was counted a few times. This chain's CDR3 is CASSLGAGERDTQYF. CDR3 sequence (DNA): TGTGCCAGCAGCTTAGGAGCGGGAGAACGAGATACGCAGTATTTT. The chain couples TRBV11-2 to TRBJ2-3, with 8 bases fitting TRBD2. The V and J ends lost 1 base and 5 bases, in that order; junction bases with no gene match: 5. The CDR3 has 15 residues. Per the germline V gene, CDR1 is SGHAT and CDR2 is FQNNGV.

This clonotype was counted a single time. The V and J genes are TRBV25-1 and TRBJ2-7, with 7 bases matching TRBD2. After removal of 6 bases from V and 2 bases from J, the junction contained 13 bases not matched to a gene. Looked up from germline, CDR1 is MGHDK and CDR2 is SYGVNS. The CDR3 runs 16 residues. The CDR3 DNA is TGTGCCAGCAGCCAAAACATCCAGCGGGGACCCTACGAGCAGTACTTC. Amino acid sequence: CASSQNIQRGPYEQYF.

This clonotype was detected ten times or more. The rearrangement joins TRBV19 to TRBJ1-2; maybe TRBD1 (5 bases). The CDR3 length is 13 residues. Germline loops: CDR1 LNHDA, CDR2 SQIVND (reference sequence). The ends were cut back, 4 bases at V and 8 bases at J, with 14 bases in the middle. The CDR3 DNA reads as TGTGCCAGTAGTACCTCCTCGACAGAGGGCTACACCTTC. Residues: CASSTSSTEGYTF.